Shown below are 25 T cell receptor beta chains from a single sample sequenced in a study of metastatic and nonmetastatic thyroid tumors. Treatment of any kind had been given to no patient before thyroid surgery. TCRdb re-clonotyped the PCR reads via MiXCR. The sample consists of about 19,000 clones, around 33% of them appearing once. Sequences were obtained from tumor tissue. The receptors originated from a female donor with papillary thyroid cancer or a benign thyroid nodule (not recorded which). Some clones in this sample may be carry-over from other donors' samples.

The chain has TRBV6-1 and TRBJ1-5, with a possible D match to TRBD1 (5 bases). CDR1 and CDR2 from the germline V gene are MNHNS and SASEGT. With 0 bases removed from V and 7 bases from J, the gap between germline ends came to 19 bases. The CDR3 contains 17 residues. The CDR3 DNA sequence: TGTGCCAGCAGTGAAGCGGTCGCAGGGAAGACGGGACAGCCCCAGCATTTT. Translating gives CASSEAVAGKTGQPQHF.

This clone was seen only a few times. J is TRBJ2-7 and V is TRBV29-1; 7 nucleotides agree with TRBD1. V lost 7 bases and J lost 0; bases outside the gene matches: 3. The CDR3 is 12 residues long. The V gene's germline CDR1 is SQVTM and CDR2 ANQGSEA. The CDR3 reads CSARDSSYEQYF. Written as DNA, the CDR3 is TGCAGCGCCCGGGACAGCTCCTACGAGCAGTACTTC.

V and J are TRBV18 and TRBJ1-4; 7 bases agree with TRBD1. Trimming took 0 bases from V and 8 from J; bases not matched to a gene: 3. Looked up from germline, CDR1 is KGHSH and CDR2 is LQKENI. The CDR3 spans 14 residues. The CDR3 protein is CASSPPAGGEKLFF. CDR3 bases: TGTGCCAGCTCACCACCGGCAGGGGGGGAAAAACTGTTTTTT. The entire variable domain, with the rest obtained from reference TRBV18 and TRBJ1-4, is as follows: NAGVMQNPRHLVRRRGQEARLRCSPMKGHSHVYWYRQLPEEGLKFMVYLQKENIIDESGMPKERFSAEFPKEGPSILRIQQVVRGDSAAYFCASSPPAGGEKLFFGSGTQLSVL.

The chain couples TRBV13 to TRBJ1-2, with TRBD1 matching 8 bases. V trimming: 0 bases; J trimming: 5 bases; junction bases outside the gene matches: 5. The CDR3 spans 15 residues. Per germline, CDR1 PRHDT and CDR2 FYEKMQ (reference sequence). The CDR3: CASSLGLGQGYGYTF. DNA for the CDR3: TGTGCCAGCAGCTTAGGCCTCGGACAGGGATATGGCTACACCTTC. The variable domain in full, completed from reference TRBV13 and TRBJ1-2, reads AAGVIQSPRHLIKEKRETATLKCYPIPRHDTVYWYQQGPGQDPQFLISFYEKMQSDKGSIPDRFSAQQFSDYHSELNMSSLELGDSALYFCASSLGLGQGYGYTFGSGTRLTVV.

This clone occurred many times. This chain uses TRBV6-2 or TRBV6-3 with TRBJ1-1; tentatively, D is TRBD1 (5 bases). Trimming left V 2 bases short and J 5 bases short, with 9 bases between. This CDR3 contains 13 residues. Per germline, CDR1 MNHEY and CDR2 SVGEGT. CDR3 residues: CASSYGGGTEAFF. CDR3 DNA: TGTGCCAGCAGTTACGGGGGAGGGACTGAAGCTTTCTTT.

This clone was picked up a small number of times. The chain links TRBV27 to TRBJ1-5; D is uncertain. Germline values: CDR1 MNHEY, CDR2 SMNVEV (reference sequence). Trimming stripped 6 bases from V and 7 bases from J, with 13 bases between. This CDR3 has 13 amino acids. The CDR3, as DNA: TGTGCCAGCAGCCTTACGGGAGGGCAGCCCCAGCATTTT. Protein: CASSLTGGQPQHF.

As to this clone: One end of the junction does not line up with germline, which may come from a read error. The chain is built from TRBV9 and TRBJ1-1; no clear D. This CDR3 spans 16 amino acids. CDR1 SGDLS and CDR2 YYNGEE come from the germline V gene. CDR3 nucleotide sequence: TGTGCCAGCATCGTAGAAGAGGCCCAGGAAGGGTCTGAAGCTTTCTTT. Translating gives CASIVEEAQEGSEAFF.

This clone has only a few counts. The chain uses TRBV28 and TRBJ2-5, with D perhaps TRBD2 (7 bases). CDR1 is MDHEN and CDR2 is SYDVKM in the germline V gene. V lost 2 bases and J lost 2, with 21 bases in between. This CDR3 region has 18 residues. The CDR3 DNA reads TGTGCCAGCAGTTTAGAGGGCGTGGGCGGGGGCGGGCAAGAGACCCAGTACTTC. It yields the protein CASSLEGVGGGGQETQYF. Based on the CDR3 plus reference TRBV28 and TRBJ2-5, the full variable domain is DVKVTQSSRYLVKRTGEKVFLECVQDMDHENMFWYRQDPGLGLRLIYFSYDVKMKEKGDIPEGYSVSREKKERFSLILESASTNQTSMYLCASSLEGVGGGGQETQYFGPGTRLLVL.

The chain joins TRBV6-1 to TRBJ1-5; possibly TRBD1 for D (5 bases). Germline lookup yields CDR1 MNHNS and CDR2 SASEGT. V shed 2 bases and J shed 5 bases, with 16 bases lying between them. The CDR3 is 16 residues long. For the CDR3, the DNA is TGTGCCAGCAGTGAATGGTTTCGGGTACAGGATCAGCCCCAGCATTTT. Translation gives CASSEWFRVQDQPQHF.

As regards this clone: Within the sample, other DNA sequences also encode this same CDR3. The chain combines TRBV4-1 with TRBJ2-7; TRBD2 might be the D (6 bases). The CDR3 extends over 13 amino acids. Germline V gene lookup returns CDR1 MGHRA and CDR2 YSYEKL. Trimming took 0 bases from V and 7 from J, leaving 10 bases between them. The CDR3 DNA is TGCGCCAGCAGCCAAGATCGGGGGTGGGAGCAGTACTTC. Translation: CASSQDRGWEQYF.

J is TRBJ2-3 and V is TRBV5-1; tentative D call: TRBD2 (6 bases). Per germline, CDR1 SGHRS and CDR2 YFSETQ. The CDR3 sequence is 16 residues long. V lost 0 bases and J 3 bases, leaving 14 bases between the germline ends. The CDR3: CASSLVGGSGTDTQYF. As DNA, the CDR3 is TGCGCCAGCAGCTTGGTAGGAGGGAGCGGTACAGATACGCAGTATTTT.

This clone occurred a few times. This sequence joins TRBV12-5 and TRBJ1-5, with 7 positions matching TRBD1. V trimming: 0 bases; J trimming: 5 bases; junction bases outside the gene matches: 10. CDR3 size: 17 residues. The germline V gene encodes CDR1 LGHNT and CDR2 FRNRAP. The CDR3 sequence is CASGLVPPGGTDQPQHF. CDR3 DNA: TGTGCTAGTGGTTTGGTACCGCCGGGGGGGACAGATCAGCCCCAGCATTTT.

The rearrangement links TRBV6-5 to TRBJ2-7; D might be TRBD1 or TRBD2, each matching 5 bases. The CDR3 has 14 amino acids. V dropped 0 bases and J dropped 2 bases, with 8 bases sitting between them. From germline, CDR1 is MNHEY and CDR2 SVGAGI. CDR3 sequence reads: CASSYSGTPYEQYF. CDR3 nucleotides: TGTGCCAGCAGTTACTCCGGGACCCCCTACGAGCAGTACTTC.

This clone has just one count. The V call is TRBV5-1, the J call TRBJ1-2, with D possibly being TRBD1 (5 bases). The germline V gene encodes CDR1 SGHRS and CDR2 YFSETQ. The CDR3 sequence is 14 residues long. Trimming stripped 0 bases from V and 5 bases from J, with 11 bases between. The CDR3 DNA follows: TGCGCCAGCAGCTTGGCAGTCCCAGGGTATGGCTACACCTTC. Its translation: CASSLAVPGYGYTF.

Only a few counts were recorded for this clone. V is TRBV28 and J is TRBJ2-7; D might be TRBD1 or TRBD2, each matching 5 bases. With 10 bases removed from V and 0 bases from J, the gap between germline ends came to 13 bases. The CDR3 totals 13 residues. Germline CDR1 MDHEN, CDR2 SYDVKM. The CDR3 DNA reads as TGTGCCACCTGGGACGCAAACTCCTACGAGCAGTACTTC. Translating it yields CATWDANSYEQYF.

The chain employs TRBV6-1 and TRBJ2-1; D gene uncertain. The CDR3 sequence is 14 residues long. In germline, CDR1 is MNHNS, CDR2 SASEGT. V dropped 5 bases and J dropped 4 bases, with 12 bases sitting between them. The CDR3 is CASSPSFWYNEQFF. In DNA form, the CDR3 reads TGTGCCAGCAGTCCTTCGTTTTGGTACAATGAGCAGTTCTTC.

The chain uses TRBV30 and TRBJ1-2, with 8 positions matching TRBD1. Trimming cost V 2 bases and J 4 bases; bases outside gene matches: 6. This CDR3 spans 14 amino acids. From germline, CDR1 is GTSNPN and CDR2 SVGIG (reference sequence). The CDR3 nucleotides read TGTGCCTGGAGTTCCGCAGGGGGCGGCTATGGCTACACCTTC. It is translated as CAWSSAGGGYGYTF.

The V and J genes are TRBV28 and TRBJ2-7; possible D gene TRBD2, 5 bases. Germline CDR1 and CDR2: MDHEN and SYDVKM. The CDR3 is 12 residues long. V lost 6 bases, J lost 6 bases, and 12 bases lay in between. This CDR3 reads CASSPGLGEQYF. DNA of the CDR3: TGTGCCAGCAGCCCAGGACTCGGCGAGCAGTACTTC.

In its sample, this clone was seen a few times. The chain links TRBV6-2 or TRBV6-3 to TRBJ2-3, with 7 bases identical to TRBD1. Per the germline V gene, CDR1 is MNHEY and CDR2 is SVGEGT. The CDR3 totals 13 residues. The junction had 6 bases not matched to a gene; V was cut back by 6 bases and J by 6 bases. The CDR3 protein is CASSGTETDTQYF. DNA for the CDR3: TGTGCCAGCAGCGGGACAGAAACGGATACGCAGTATTTT.

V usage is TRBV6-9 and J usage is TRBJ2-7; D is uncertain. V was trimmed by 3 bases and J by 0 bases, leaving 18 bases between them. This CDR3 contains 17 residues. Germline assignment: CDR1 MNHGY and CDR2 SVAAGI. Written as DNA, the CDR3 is TGTGCCAGCAGTTACACTCCCCCGGCGAAGGGCTCCTACGAGCAGTACTTC. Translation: CASSYTPPAKGSYEQYF.

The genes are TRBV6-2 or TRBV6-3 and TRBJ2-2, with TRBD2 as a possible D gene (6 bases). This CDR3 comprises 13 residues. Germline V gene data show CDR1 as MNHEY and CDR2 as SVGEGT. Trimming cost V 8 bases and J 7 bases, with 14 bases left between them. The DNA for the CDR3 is TGTGCCAGCGGGGCAGCGGGTGGCGGGGAGCTGTTTTTT. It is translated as CASGAAGGGELFF.

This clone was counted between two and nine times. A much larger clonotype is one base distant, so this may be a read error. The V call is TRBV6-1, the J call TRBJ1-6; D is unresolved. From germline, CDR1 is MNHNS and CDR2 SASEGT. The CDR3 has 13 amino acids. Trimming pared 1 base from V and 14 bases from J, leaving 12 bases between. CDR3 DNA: TGTGCCAGCAGTGAAGACGAGCTCAATGCCCTCCACTTT. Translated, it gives CASSEDELNALHF.

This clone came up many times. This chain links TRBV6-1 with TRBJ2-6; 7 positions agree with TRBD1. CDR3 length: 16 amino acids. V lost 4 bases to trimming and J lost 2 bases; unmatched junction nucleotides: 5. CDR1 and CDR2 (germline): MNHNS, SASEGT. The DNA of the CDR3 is TGTGCCAGCAGTGCCGGACAGGTCGCTGGGGCCAACGTCCTGACTTTC. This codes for CASSAGQVAGANVLTF.

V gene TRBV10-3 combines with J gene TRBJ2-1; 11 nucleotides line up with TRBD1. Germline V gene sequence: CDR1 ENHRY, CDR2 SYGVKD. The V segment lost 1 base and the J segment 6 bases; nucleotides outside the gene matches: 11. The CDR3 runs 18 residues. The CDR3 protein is CAISEWIGQGAIGNEQFF. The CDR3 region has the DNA TGTGCCATCAGTGAGTGGATTGGACAGGGGGCGATCGGCAATGAGCAGTTCTTC.

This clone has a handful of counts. The CDR3 sequence is CASSYSNLNTEAFF. CDR3 DNA sequence: TGTGCCAGCAGTTACTCGAACCTGAACACTGAAGCTTTCTTT. The chain is built from TRBV6-5 and TRBJ1-1, with D uncertain. V was trimmed by 0 bases and J by 0 bases, leaving 5 bases between them. The CDR3 covers 14 residues. CDR1 and CDR2 from the germline V gene are MNHEY and SVGAGI.